Below are 25 T cell receptor beta chains sequenced from a single sample in a study of identical twins. Via MiXCR, TCRdb re-called the 5' RACE reads, giving one row per CDR3 protein. The data show 690,000 or so distinct CDR3 sequences, less than 7% seen once. Sequenced input: naive T cells sorted from blood. The receptors come from a young man in good health.

This clonotype was found a few times. V usage is TRBV2 and J usage is TRBJ1-1; 7 nucleotides match TRBD1. CDR3 length: 12 amino acids. Germline V gives CDR1 SNHLY, CDR2 FYNNEI. V shed 4 bases and J 11 bases; nucleotides not matched to a gene: 7. CDR3 coding DNA: TGTGCCAGCAGTGGACAGGGTCTGGTGGCTTTCTTT. As protein: CASSGQGLVAFF.

The genes are TRBV12-3 or TRBV12-4 and TRBJ2-1, with D tentatively TRBD2 (7 bases). The CDR3 has 15 amino acids. V was shortened by 6 bases and J by 9 bases, with 21 bases between the two germline ends. The CDR3 is CASRQGTTSEGEQFF. The CDR3 bases are TGTGCCAGCAGGCAGGGGACTACGTCCGAGGGTGAGCAGTTCTTC.

This clonotype was counted a single time. A much larger clone lies one base from this, so it may be a read error. The chain combines TRBV28 with TRBJ2-7; D possibly corresponds to TRBD2 (5 bases). This CDR3 is 14 amino acids long. CDR1 and CDR2 from the germline V gene are MDHEN and SYDVKM. This CDR3 reads CASSFVALSYGQYF. The CDR3 nucleotides are TGTGCCAGCAGTTTCGTAGCGTTATCCTACGGGCAGTACTTC.

The sample holds many counts of this clonotype. This sequence joins TRBV12-3 or TRBV12-4 and TRBJ1-5, with TRBD1 as a possible D gene (6 bases). V lost 6 bases to trimming and J lost 5 bases, with 11 bases between them. The CDR3 runs to 13 residues. CDR3 DNA: TGTGCCAGCAGACAGGGTTGGTATCAGCCCCAGCATTTT. Its protein product is CASRQGWYQPQHF.

This clonotype came up a few times. This sequence joins TRBV11-2 and TRBJ2-2; 10 nucleotides match TRBD2. The CDR3 extends over 18 amino acids. With V trimmed by 2 bases and J by 7 bases, 13 bases remained unmatched. Germline loops: CDR1 SGHAT, CDR2 FQNNGV. The DNA of the CDR3 is TGTGCCAGCAGCTTAAGTCTGAGCGGGAGGGCCCTAAGCGGGGAGCTGTTTTTT. This gives the protein CASSLSLSGRALSGELFF.

This clonotype was counted only a few times. CDR3 DNA: TGCGCCAGCAGCCACGATCTAGCGGGTCCAAGTTACATTCAGTACTTC. Protein sequence: CASSHDLAGPSYIQYF. The V call is TRBV4-1, the J call TRBJ2-4, with 8 bases aligning to TRBD2. This CDR3 has 16 residues. Germline values: CDR1 MGHRA, CDR2 YSYEKL. Germline trimming cut 3 bases from V and 8 bases from J; bases unmatched to any gene: 12.

The chain couples TRBV5-5 to TRBJ2-7; 8 bases agree with TRBD1. The CDR3 extends over 14 amino acids. From germline, CDR1 is SGHKS and CDR2 YYEKEE (reference sequence). The J segment lost 5 bases and the V segment lost 4 bases, leaving 8 bases of the junction unmatched. CDR3 DNA: TGTGCCAGCAGCCCCCTGGACAGGGTCCACGAGCAGTACGTC. It encodes CASSPLDRVHEQYV.

There are many counts of this clonotype. This chain links TRBV5-1 with TRBJ1-2; D might be TRBD1 (5 bases). CDR1 is SGHRS, CDR2 YFSETQ, per germline. Trimming left V 4 bases short and J 0 bases short, with 13 bases between. This CDR3 is 15 amino acids long. The CDR3 DNA follows: TGCGCCAGCAGCCCGGGACCTCAAGCTAACTATGGCTACACCTTC. Translating it yields CASSPGPQANYGYTF. The full variable domain, its missing parts supplied by reference TRBV5-1 and TRBJ1-2, is KAGVTQTPRYLIKTRGQQVTLSCSPISGHRSVSWYQQTPGQGLQFLFEYFSETQRNKGNFPGRFSGRQFSNSRSEMNVSTLELGDSALYLCASSPGPQANYGYTFGSGTRLTVV.

The chain links TRBV4-3 to TRBJ1-3; no reliable D call. The CDR3 is 17 amino acids. Germline lookup yields CDR1 LGHNA and CDR2 YSLEER. Trimming removed 0 bases from V and 0 bases from J, with 12 bases in between. As DNA, the CDR3 is TGCGCCAGCAGCCAAGAACTCAGTTACAACTCTGGAAACACCATATATTTT. Encoded protein: CASSQELSYNSGNTIYF.

In this sample, this clonotype turned up many times. The rearrangement links TRBV6-1 to TRBJ1-3, with 8 bases aligning to TRBD1. Germline assignment: CDR1 MNHNS and CDR2 SASEGT. Germline trimming cut 5 bases from V and 0 bases from J; bases unmatched to any gene: 6. The CDR3 is 16 amino acids. CDR3 residues: CASSQTGGYSGNTIYF. For the CDR3, the DNA is TGTGCCAGCAGTCAAACAGGGGGATACTCTGGAAACACCATATATTTT.

This clonotype came up many times. The rearrangement uses TRBV27 and TRBJ1-2; TRBD1 matches 8 bases. The CDR3 contains 12 residues. After removal of 3 bases from V and 9 bases from J, the junction contained 3 bases not matched to a gene. The germline CDR1 and CDR2 sequences are MNHEY and SMNVEV (reference sequence). This chain's CDR3 is CASSLDRDRYTF. DNA for the CDR3: TGTGCCAGCAGTTTGGACAGGGACCGCTACACCTTC.

This clonotype was recorded at least ten times. The chain couples TRBV4-2 to TRBJ2-7; D may be TRBD1 (6 bases). Germline V gene lookup returns CDR1 LGHNA and CDR2 YNFKEQ. This CDR3 spans 15 amino acids. The V end was cut by 2 bases, the J end by 6 bases, with 17 bases between. As DNA, the CDR3 is TGTGCCAGCAGCCAAACCGGGACATTCCGCCTCGAGCAGTACTTC. This codes for CASSQTGTFRLEQYF.

This clonotype came up a few times. The rearrangement links TRBV18 to TRBJ2-1, with unresolved D. Trimming pared 0 bases from V and 7 bases from J, leaving 19 bases between. Germline values: CDR1 KGHSH, CDR2 LQKENI. The CDR3 contains 17 residues. CDR3 in amino acids: CASSPPSERVFGNEQFF. In nucleotides, the CDR3 is TGTGCCAGCTCACCACCATCGGAACGGGTTTTTGGGAATGAGCAGTTCTTC. Drawing the rest from reference TRBV18 and TRBJ2-1, the complete variable domain is NAGVMQNPRHLVRRRGQEARLRCSPMKGHSHVYWYRQLPEEGLKFMVYLQKENIIDESGMPKERFSAEFPKEGPSILRIQQVVRGDSAAYFCASSPPSERVFGNEQFFGPGTRLTVL.

This rearrangement joins TRBV18 to TRBJ2-3; D is possibly TRBD1 (5 bases). Germline-derived CDR1 and CDR2 are KGHSH and LQKENI. This CDR3 is built from 17 residues. The V end was cut by 0 bases, the J end by 2 bases, with 15 bases between. This CDR3 reads CASSPPLDTVHTDTQYF. For the CDR3, the DNA is TGTGCCAGCTCACCACCGTTGGACACTGTACACACAGATACGCAGTATTTT. Looking up the rest from reference TRBV18 and TRBJ2-3 gives the full variable domain: NAGVMQNPRHLVRRRGQEARLRCSPMKGHSHVYWYRQLPEEGLKFMVYLQKENIIDESGMPKERFSAEFPKEGPSILRIQQVVRGDSAAYFCASSPPLDTVHTDTQYFGPGTRLTVL.

In the case of this clonotype: A read error may be the cause here, since a much bigger clone is one base away. The chain has TRBV5-1 and TRBJ2-3; D could derive from TRBD1 or TRBD2 (5 bases each). This CDR3 comprises 16 residues. V dropped 9 bases and J dropped 0 bases, with 20 bases sitting between them. Germline V gene sequence: CDR1 SGHRS, CDR2 YFSETQ. The CDR3 loop reads CANNPVGTASTDTQYF. CDR3 nucleotides: TGCGCCAACAACCCGGTGGGGACGGCGAGCACAGATACGCAGTATTTT.

This clonotype came up a few times. The chain recombines TRBV5-1 with TRBJ1-1, with D uncertain. With 4 bases removed from V and 0 bases from J, the gap between germline ends came to 10 bases. CDR1 is SGHRS, CDR2 YFSETQ, per germline. The CDR3 consists of 14 residues. This CDR3 reads CASSGGRLNTEAFF. DNA of the CDR3: TGCGCCAGCAGCGGCGGACGGCTGAACACTGAAGCTTTCTTT.

This clonotype showed up just a few times. The chain employs TRBV15 and TRBJ2-2; unclear D gene. V was clipped by 0 bases and J by 0 bases, with 8 bases between them. This CDR3 region has 16 residues. Germline CDR1 reads LNHNV; CDR2 reads YYDKDF (reference sequence). CDR3 coding DNA: TGTGCCACCAGCAGAGATCCAGCGCCGAACACCGGGGAGCTGTTTTTT. Its translation: CATSRDPAPNTGELFF.

This clonotype was recorded at least ten times. The V gene is TRBV29-1, the J gene TRBJ2-1, with D perhaps TRBD1 (6 bases). Germline V gene data show CDR1 as SQVTM and CDR2 as ANQGSEA. This CDR3 is built from 14 residues. The CDR3 region has the DNA TGCAGTGGGGCGCAGGGGATCGGTGCTCTTGAGCAGTTCTTC. It specifies CSGAQGIGALEQFF.

Many counts were recorded for this clonotype. V usage is TRBV20-1 and J usage is TRBJ2-2, with D possibly matching TRBD2 (6 bases). Germline V gene sequence: CDR1 DFQATT, CDR2 SNEGSKA (reference sequence). The CDR3 has 14 amino acids. Trimming removed 3 bases at V and 6 bases at J, with 14 bases between. For the CDR3, the DNA is TGCAGTGCTAGGGAGGGTAGGGGAGCCGGGGAGCTGTTTTTT. Translation: CSAREGRGAGELFF.

This clonotype was seen at least ten times. The chain joins TRBV10-2 to TRBJ2-1; D may be TRBD2 (6 bases). The V and J ends lost 9 bases and 9 bases respectively, with 21 bases between them. The CDR3 spans 14 residues. From germline, CDR1 is WSHSY and CDR2 SAAADI. In DNA form, the CDR3 reads TGCGCCAGTATACAGGACTACGCTTTAACTGAGCAGTTCTTC. Encoded protein: CASIQDYALTEQFF.

This clonotype was seen many times. The chain employs TRBV7-3 and TRBJ2-3, with D uncertain. The germline gives CDR1 SGHTA, CDR2 FQGTGA. This CDR3 has 15 amino acids. Trimming took off 0 bases at V and 2 bases at J, with 9 bases between the two ends. CDR3 residues: CASSLTYEVTDTQYF. CDR3 sequence (DNA): TGTGCCAGCAGCTTAACGTACGAGGTCACAGATACGCAGTATTTT.

The CDR3 sequence: CATSRDWGGRNTIYF. The CDR3 coding sequence is TGTGCCACCAGCAGAGATTGGGGGGGAAGAAACACCATATATTTT. This sequence joins TRBV15 and TRBJ1-3; D might be TRBD1 (5 bases). V was shortened by 0 bases and J by 5 bases, with 11 bases between the two germline ends. From germline, CDR1 is LNHNV and CDR2 YYDKDF (reference sequence). There are 15 residues in the CDR3.

The chain uses TRBV5-1 and TRBJ2-5; TRBD2 matches 7 bases. V trimming: 0 bases; J trimming: 5 bases; junction bases outside the gene matches: 10. Germline V gene sequence: CDR1 SGHRS, CDR2 YFSETQ. The CDR3 loop spans 16 amino acids. The CDR3 spells CASSLGLATVGETQYF. The CDR3, as DNA: TGCGCCAGCAGCTTGGGACTAGCCACAGTGGGGGAGACCCAGTACTTC. Combining the CDR3 with reference TRBV5-1 and TRBJ2-5 gives the whole variable domain KAGVTQTPRYLIKTRGQQVTLSCSPISGHRSVSWYQQTPGQGLQFLFEYFSETQRNKGNFPGRFSGRQFSNSRSEMNVSTLELGDSALYLCASSLGLATVGETQYFGPGTRLLVL.

Many counts were recorded for this clonotype. The CDR3 DNA reads TGCAGTGCTCCAGACACAGGGGCCACAGATACGCAGTATTTT. This gives the protein CSAPDTGATDTQYF. The gene calls are TRBV20-1 and TRBJ2-3; TRBD1 agrees at 7 bases. CDR1 and CDR2 (germline): DFQATT, SNEGSKA (reference sequence). This CDR3 region has 14 residues. Trimming cost V 5 bases and J 2 bases; bases outside gene matches: 7.

The gene calls are TRBV7-8 and TRBJ2-7; perhaps TRBD1 as D (6 bases). Germline V gives CDR1 SGHVS, CDR2 FQNEAQ. Trimming removed 3 bases from V and 2 bases from J, with 23 bases in between. The CDR3 is 18 amino acids. As DNA, the CDR3 is TGTGCCAGCAGCTTCTTCTTGGAACGAGGGGGATTTCCCTACGAGCAGTACTTC. Translation: CASSFFLERGGFPYEQYF.